This passage covers 27 T cell receptor beta chains from one sample sequenced in a study of T cells in Graves' hyperthyroidism and ophthalmopathy. The TCR beta CDR3 regions underwent amplification using RNA transcripts as the source. A set of HTBI primers served as the primers for a first-round RT-PCR of the TCR CDR3. TCRdb reprocessed the multiplex PCR reads with MiXCR, giving one entry per CDR3 protein. Among roughly 350,000 distinct CDR3 sequences listed, roughly 13% were seen once. The sample comprised blood. The receptors shown here come from a woman between 40 and 55 years old with Graves' ophthalmopathy.

J is TRBJ2-1 and V is TRBV11-2; possible D gene TRBD2, 6 bases. V was pared by 3 bases and J by 1 base, with 10 bases between. Per germline, CDR1 SGHAT and CDR2 FQNNGV. This CDR3 has 15 residues. As DNA, the CDR3 is TGTGCCAGCAGCTTCACCGGGGGATCCTACAATGAGCAGTTCTTC. It encodes CASSFTGGSYNEQFF.

V gene TRBV5-1 combines with J gene TRBJ1-1; D uncertain. CDR1 and CDR2 from the germline V gene are SGHRS and YFSETQ. The CDR3 runs to 15 residues. Trimming removed 3 bases at V and 0 bases at J, with 12 bases between. The CDR3 sequence is CASSYIDSLNTEAFF. The CDR3 nucleotides are TGCGCCAGCAGCTATATCGATTCACTGAACACTGAAGCTTTCTTT.

This clonotype appeared many times. This rearrangement joins TRBV28 to TRBJ1-5; TRBD1 matches at 9 bases. The CDR3 is made up of 16 amino acids. CDR1 is MDHEN and CDR2 is SYDVKM in the germline V gene. The V gene end was trimmed by 2 bases and the J gene end by 4 bases; junction bases not matched to a gene: 6. The CDR3 reads CASSLRSGTGNQPQHF. The CDR3, as DNA: TGTGCCAGCAGTTTACGGTCAGGGACAGGGAATCAGCCCCAGCATTTT.

The rearrangement uses TRBV6-1 and TRBJ2-7, with 12 positions matching TRBD1. The CDR3 length is 14 residues. V lost 7 bases and J lost 5; bases outside the gene matches: 6. The germline CDR1 and CDR2 sequences are MNHNS and SASEGT. The CDR3 DNA follows: TGTGCCAGCATTCCCGGGACAGGGGGCCACGAGCAGTACTTC. Its translation: CASIPGTGGHEQYF.

On this clonotype itself: One end of the junction does not line up with germline, which may come from a read error. This chain joins TRBV5-5 and TRBJ1-1; 12 nucleotides match TRBD1. CDR3 length equals 15 residues. CDR1 and CDR2 from the germline V gene are SGHKS and YYEKEE (reference sequence). The CDR3 coding sequence is TGTGCCGGCAGCAACCCGGGACAGGGGGCCCCATGGGCTTTCTTT. This encodes CAGSNPGQGAPWAFF.

This clonotype occurred many times. J is TRBJ2-3 and V is TRBV20-1, with 7 bases aligning to TRBD1. CDR1 DFQATT and CDR2 SNEGSKA come from the germline V gene (reference sequence). The V gene end was trimmed by 6 bases and the J gene end by 2 bases; junction bases not matched to a gene: 11. The CDR3 covers 15 residues. The CDR3, as DNA: TGCAGTGCGCAGTACCGACAGGGCCTCACAGATACGCAGTATTTT. This encodes CSAQYRQGLTDTQYF.

This clonotype was counted between two and nine times. The chain uses TRBV28 and TRBJ1-5; D unresolved. Trimming stripped 2 bases from V and 0 bases from J, with 11 bases between. The CDR3 is 16 amino acids. In germline, CDR1 is MDHEN, CDR2 SYDVKM. The CDR3 spells CASSLIKENSNQPQHF. CDR3 coding DNA: TGTGCCAGCAGTTTAATTAAGGAAAATAGCAATCAGCCCCAGCATTTT.

This chain links TRBV6-1 with TRBJ2-2; 7 bases are a match to TRBD1. Germline lookup yields CDR1 MNHNS and CDR2 SASEGT. V lost 6 bases and J lost 5; bases outside the gene matches: 6. The CDR3 consists of 14 residues. This chain's CDR3 is CASRPTGLTGELFF. The CDR3 DNA is TGTGCCAGCAGGCCGACAGGGTTGACCGGGGAGCTGTTTTTT.

The table lists this clonotype with a few counts. The CDR3 DNA reads as TGTGCCAGCAGTGAAGACGGGGGGGGGGCAGATACGCAGTATTTT. As protein: CASSEDGGGADTQYF. The V call is TRBV6-1, the J call TRBJ2-3; TRBD2 aligns across 8 bases. V was clipped by 1 base and J by 4 bases; unmatched bases: 4. Per germline, CDR1 MNHNS and CDR2 SASEGT. The CDR3 contains 15 residues.

This clonotype occurred a few times. This sequence joins TRBV7-9 and TRBJ1-1; no clear D. Trimming took off 4 bases at V and 1 base at J, with 16 bases between the two ends. Germline V gene lookup returns CDR1 SEHNR and CDR2 FQNEAQ (reference sequence). CDR3 length: 16 residues. The CDR3 here is CASSSYDTAKNTEAFF. CDR3 DNA sequence: TGTGCCAGCAGCTCCTACGACACCGCCAAGAACACTGAAGCTTTCTTT.

The V and J genes are TRBV5-6 and TRBJ2-3; D ambiguous. This CDR3 has 11 amino acids. The germline V and J ends were trimmed by 2 bases and 10 bases, with 8 bases remaining between them. Germline CDR1 SGHDT, CDR2 YYEEEE. DNA for the CDR3: TGTGCCAGCAGCTTCCAGGATGCGCAGTATTTT. It yields the protein CASSFQDAQYF.

The V call is TRBV11-2, the J call TRBJ2-1; tentatively, D is TRBD2 (5 bases). Germline values: CDR1 SGHAT, CDR2 FQNNGV. CDR3 length equals 13 residues. Trimming stripped 5 bases from V and 10 bases from J, with 15 bases between. Written as DNA, the CDR3 is TGTGCCAGCAGCCCACGGTACCGCGGGGAGCAGTTCTTC. Its protein product is CASSPRYRGEQFF.

This clonotype was observed a few times. The chain couples TRBV10-1 to TRBJ2-3; 7 nucleotides line up with TRBD1. Looked up from germline, CDR1 is WNHNN and CDR2 is SYGVQD (reference sequence). This CDR3 contains 16 residues. V shed 10 bases and J 2 bases; nucleotides not matched to a gene: 15. The CDR3 nucleotides are TGCGCCACCTCGACAGGGAGTCTCCCCAACACAGATACGCAGTATTTT. Amino acids: CATSTGSLPNTDTQYF.

This clonotype was recorded many times. The CDR3 bases are TGTGCCAGCAGCTTCTCGGGAGGGCCTAAGGAGCAGTTCTTC. Protein: CASSFSGGPKEQFF. The chain links TRBV7-9 to TRBJ2-1; 8 bases agree with TRBD2. The CDR3 spans 14 residues. CDR1 SEHNR and CDR2 FQNEAQ come from the germline V gene (reference sequence). Losses at the gene ends were 3 bases for V and 10 bases for J; bases not matched to a gene: 8.

The table lists this clonotype with many counts. The chain recombines TRBV7-8 with TRBJ2-1; D gene unclear. V was pared by 0 bases and J by 8 bases, with 2 bases between. Germline V gives CDR1 SGHVS, CDR2 FQNEAQ. This CDR3 has 11 amino acids. The CDR3 protein is CASSLADEQFF. CDR3 DNA: TGTGCCAGCAGCTTAGCGGATGAGCAGTTCTTC.

This clonotype was recorded at least ten times. This chain links TRBV7-9 with TRBJ2-3; 8 nucleotides line up with TRBD1. The V gene end was trimmed by 5 bases and the J gene end by 3 bases; junction bases not matched to a gene: 7. There are 15 residues in the CDR3. CDR1 is SEHNR and CDR2 is FQNEAQ in the germline V gene (reference sequence). The CDR3: CASSIGQGTTDTQYF. The DNA for the CDR3 is TGTGCCAGCAGCATCGGACAGGGTACGACAGATACGCAGTATTTT.

The J gene is TRBJ2-1, the V gene TRBV19; TRBD1 or TRBD2 may be the D gene (5 bases each). The length of the CDR3 is 14 residues. The V gene lost 3 bases and the J gene lost 9 bases, with 15 bases spanning the gap. Germline values: CDR1 LNHDA, CDR2 SQIVND (reference sequence). CDR3 coding DNA: TGTGCCAGTAGTATTGGGGGTTTGGGGAGTGAGCAGTTCTTC. It yields the protein CASSIGGLGSEQFF.

The J gene is TRBJ1-4, the V gene TRBV5-4, with D perhaps TRBD1 (5 bases). The ends were cut back, 4 bases at V and 5 bases at J, with 15 bases in the middle. Germline CDR1 is SGHNT and CDR2 is YYREEE (reference sequence). This CDR3 region has 15 residues. Here the CDR3 reads CASSLWTWRNEKLFF. CDR3 bases: TGTGCCAGCAGCCTATGGACATGGCGGAATGAAAAACTGTTTTTT.

This clonotype has ten or more counts. The rearrangement links TRBV2 to TRBJ1-2; 9 bases fit TRBD1. In germline, CDR1 is SNHLY, CDR2 FYNNEI. CDR3 length: 13 residues. Losses at the gene ends were 9 bases for V and 4 bases for J; bases not matched to a gene: 6. CDR3 in DNA: TGTGCCAGATGGGACAGGGATTTCTATGGCTACACCTTC. This encodes CARWDRDFYGYTF.

V usage is TRBV13 and J usage is TRBJ1-1; a weak D match, TRBD1 (5 bases). Germline CDR1 and CDR2: PRHDT and FYEKMQ (reference sequence). This CDR3 is 12 amino acids long. V lost 8 bases and J 4 bases, leaving 11 bases between the germline ends. The CDR3 loop is CASGFGGTEAFF. The CDR3 DNA sequence: TGTGCCAGCGGGTTTGGGGGCACTGAAGCTTTCTTT.

This clonotype has at least ten counts. The chain couples TRBV4-2 to TRBJ2-1; D gene unclear. The CDR3 has 13 amino acids. V was pared by 4 bases and J by 7 bases, with 11 bases between. CDR1 and CDR2 (germline): LGHNA, YNFKEQ. Written as DNA, the CDR3 is TGTGCCAGCAGCCCAGCACATGATAATGAGCAGTTCTTC. This codes for CASSPAHDNEQFF.

At least ten counts were recorded for this clonotype. The CDR3 protein is CSGTSAGTDTQYF. The CDR3 DNA follows: TGCAGCGGTACTAGCGCGGGCACAGATACGCAGTATTTT. V gene TRBV29-1 combines with J gene TRBJ2-3; 7 bases match TRBD2. This CDR3 contains 13 residues. Germline assignment: CDR1 SQVTM and CDR2 ANQGSEA. The J segment lost 1 base and the V segment lost 7 bases, leaving 5 bases of the junction unmatched.

This clonotype appeared many times. The gene calls are TRBV12-3 or TRBV12-4 and TRBJ1-1; TRBD1 matches 7 bases. The CDR3 has 14 residues. Unmatched junction bases numbered 11, after V lost 6 bases and J lost 7 bases. The CDR3 bases are TGTGCCAGCAGGAGGACAGGTAGTCGGAGTGAAGCTTTCTTT. As protein: CASRRTGSRSEAFF.

This clonotype came up a few times. CDR3 sequence (DNA): TGTGCCAGCAGCCAACAGTACACTGAAGCTTTCTTT. It encodes CASSQQYTEAFF. V usage is TRBV14 and J usage is TRBJ1-1; D unresolved. V lost 2 bases, J lost 3 bases, and 4 bases lay in between. Germline V gene sequence: CDR1 SGHDN, CDR2 FVKESK. The CDR3 has 12 residues.

Here the CDR3 DNA reads TGCGCCAGCAGGCCCTCGGGGGGCAATGAGCAGTTCTTC. Translation: CASRPSGGNEQFF. The rearrangement links TRBV10-1 to TRBJ2-1; 7 nucleotides line up with TRBD2. The germline CDR1 and CDR2 sequences are WNHNN and SYGVQD (reference sequence). Losses at the gene ends were 6 bases for V and 6 bases for J; bases not matched to a gene: 5. The CDR3 extends over 13 amino acids.

A few counts support this clonotype. The genes are TRBV20-1 and TRBJ2-1; 7 bases are a match to TRBD2. The CDR3 contains 15 residues. V lost 8 bases, J lost 9 bases, and 19 bases stayed unmatched. Germline assignment: CDR1 DFQATT and CDR2 SNEGSKA (reference sequence). CDR3 in DNA: TGCAGTCCGGGAGGAGGGGCCCTGCAATATGGTGAGCAGTTCTTC. The encoded protein is CSPGGGALQYGEQFF.

This clonotype was seen repeatedly, ten times or more. The rearrangement uses TRBV7-8 and TRBJ1-4; a possible D gene is TRBD1 (6 bases). The CDR3 has 14 amino acids. V was pared by 4 bases and J by 8 bases, with 14 bases between. Germline CDR1 is SGHVS and CDR2 is FQNEAQ. The CDR3, as DNA: TGTGCCAGCAGCTCTACCGGGACACTGGAAAAACTGTTTTTT. It codes for CASSSTGTLEKLFF.